A selection of T cell receptor beta chains follows, all from one sample in a study of blood T cell repertoires in COVID-19. The table came from immunoSEQ multiplex PCR; TCRdb's copy has only in-frame clones and leaves some out. The data contain 150,000 to 200,000 clones, 88% of them singletons. Sequenced material: peripheral blood. These receptors were taken from a woman younger than 45 with acute or convalescent COVID-19. The CDR3 runs from the conserved cysteine through the conserved F or W. Fields, in order: clone size, D gene, V gene, J gene, CDR3 protein, CDR3 DNA. D genes are given only for firm matches. Size is stated for part of the rows, as once, few or many counts, or as a class when the clone is expanded.

size: NA
D: TRBD2
V: TRBV6-2/TRBV6-3
J: TRBJ2-7
CDR3: CASSYPSTSDEQYF
DNA: TGTGCCAGCAGTTACCCGTCGACTAGCGACGAGCAGTACTTC

size: NA
D: NA
V: TRBV11-2
J: TRBJ1-2
CDR3: CASSLGGANYGYTF
DNA: TGTGCCAGCAGCTTAGGAGGAGCTAACTATGGCTACACCTTC

size: few
D: NA
V: TRBV28
J: TRBJ1-5
CDR3: CASSLFDSGGNQPQHF
DNA: TGTGCCAGCAGTTTATTCGACTCCGGAGGCAATCAGCCCCAGCATTTT

size: NA
D: NA
V: TRBV6-1
J: TRBJ1-2
CDR3: CASSDPTGNYGYTF
DNA: TGTGCCAGCAGTGACCCCACAGGGAACTATGGCTACACCTTC

size: NA
D: NA
V: TRBV30
J: TRBJ2-5
CDR3: CASSREFETQYF
DNA: TGTGCCTCCTCCAGGGAATTCGAGACCCAGTACTTC

size: NA
D: TRBD2
V: TRBV7-8
J: TRBJ2-4
CDR3: CASSPSGSANIQYF
DNA: TGTGCCAGCAGCCCCAGCGGGAGCGCCAACATTCAGTACTTC

size: NA
D: NA
V: TRBV2
J: TRBJ2-2
CDR3: CASRRGAPTGELFF
DNA: TGTGCCAGCCGTCGGGGTGCACCTACCGGGGAGCTGTTTTTT

size: NA
D: NA
V: TRBV7-2
J: TRBJ2-1
CDR3: CASSLGGTSYNEQFF
DNA: TGTGCCAGCAGCTTGGGCGGGACCAGCTACAATGAGCAGTTCTTC

size: once
D: TRBD1
V: TRBV9
J: TRBJ1-6
CDR3: CASSADGQGRSPLHF
DNA: TGTGCCAGCAGCGCCGACGGACAGGGGAGGTCACCCCTCCACTTT

size: NA
D: NA
V: TRBV6-5
J: TRBJ2-4
CDR3: CASSDSLGDIQYF
DNA: TGTGCCAGCTCGGACAGCTTGGGGGACATTCAGTACTTC

size: NA
D: NA
V: TRBV11-2
J: TRBJ1-5
CDR3: CASSSSGLYQPQHF
DNA: TGTGCCAGCAGCTCTTCAGGTCTCTATCAGCCCCAGCATTTT

size: NA
D: NA
V: TRBV7-2
J: TRBJ2-4
CDR3: CASSLTQNIQYF
DNA: TGTGCCAGCAGCCTTACACAGAACATTCAGTACTTC

size: NA
D: NA
V: TRBV29-1
J: TRBJ2-7
CDR3: CSVGEGRQYF
DNA: TGCAGCGTTGGAGAGGGCCGGCAGTACTTC

size: NA
D: NA
V: TRBV4-2
J: TRBJ2-3
CDR3: CASSPSSTDTQYF
DNA: TGTGCCAGCAGCCCATCAAGCACAGATACGCAGTATTTT

size: NA
D: TRBD2
V: TRBV10-1
J: TRBJ2-1
CDR3: CASSEEREALNEQFF
DNA: TGCGCCAGCAGTGAGGAGCGGGAGGCCCTAAATGAGCAGTTCTTC

size: NA
D: NA
V: TRBV3-1/TRBV3-2
J: TRBJ1-1
CDR3: CASSQAAGLGEAFF
DNA: TGTGCCAGCAGCCAAGCCGCAGGATTAGGCGAAGCTTTCTTT

size: NA
D: NA
V: TRBV5-4
J: TRBJ1-6
CDR3: CASTQQGTNSPLHF
DNA: TGTGCCAGCACTCAGCAGGGGACAAATTCACCCCTCCACTTT

size: once
D: NA
V: TRBV10-3
J: TRBJ2-3
CDR3: CAGKADGTDTQYF
DNA: TGTGCCGGAAAAGCGGACGGGACAGATACGCAGTATTTT

size: NA
D: NA
V: TRBV19
J: TRBJ1-1
CDR3: CASSIRWAGEAFF
DNA: TGTGCCAGTAGTATTCGGTGGGCAGGGGAAGCTTTCTTT

size: few
D: TRBD1
V: TRBV28
J: TRBJ1-4
CDR3: CASTPRTGGIGKTVF
DNA: TGTGCCAGCACCCCACGGACAGGGGGCATTGGAAAAACTGTTTTT

size: NA
D: NA
V: TRBV18
J: TRBJ1-2
CDR3: CASSPRAGDYGYTF
DNA: TGTGCCAGCTCACCACGGGCGGGGGACTATGGCTACACCTTC

size: NA
D: TRBD1
V: TRBV11-2
J: TRBJ1-1
CDR3: CASSGPTVGQVNTEAFF
DNA: TGTGCCAGCAGCGGACCGACAGTGGGACAGGTGAACACTGAAGCTTTCTTT

size: NA
D: TRBD2
V: TRBV9
J: TRBJ2-3
CDR3: CASSVGGSGSPDTQYF
DNA: TGTGCCAGCAGCGTCGGGGGTAGCGGGAGCCCAGATACGCAGTATTTT

size: NA
D: TRBD1
V: TRBV9
J: TRBJ2-7
CDR3: CASSPGTGLYEQYF
DNA: TGTGCCAGCAGCCCCGGGACAGGGCTCTACGAGCAGTACTTC

size: NA
D: TRBD2
V: TRBV11-2
J: TRBJ2-5
CDR3: CASYSGLQETQYF
DNA: TGTGCCAGCTACTCGGGACTACAAGAGACCCAGTACTTC

size: NA
D: NA
V: TRBV13
J: TRBJ2-3
CDR3: CASSLELTDTQYF
DNA: TGTGCCAGCAGCTTAGAGCTCACAGATACGCAGTATTTT

size: NA
D: NA
V: TRBV5-1
J: TRBJ1-5
CDR3: CASSQTGFEPQHF
DNA: TGCGCCAGCAGTCAAACAGGGTTTGAGCCCCAGCATTTT

size: NA
D: NA
V: TRBV7-8
J: TRBJ1-2
CDR3: CASSLGGGDYGYTF
DNA: TGTGCCAGCAGCTTAGGGGGGGGCGACTATGGCTACACCTTC

size: NA
D: NA
V: TRBV23-1
J: TRBJ2-7
CDR3: CASSQETGSSYEQYF
DNA: TGCGCCAGCAGTCAAGAGACTGGGAGCTCCTACGAGCAGTACTTC

size: NA
D: TRBD1
V: TRBV29-1
J: TRBJ2-3
CDR3: CSVTGQGITDTQYF
DNA: TGCAGCGTGACGGGACAGGGGATAACAGATACGCAGTATTTT

size: NA
D: NA
V: TRBV7-2
J: TRBJ1-1
CDR3: CASSSDRNTEAFF
DNA: TGTGCCAGCAGCTCAGACAGGAACACTGAAGCTTTCTTT

size: NA
D: NA
V: TRBV27
J: TRBJ2-1
CDR3: CASRPWAGSEQFF
DNA: TGTGCCAGCAGGCCCTGGGCTGGGAGTGAGCAGTTCTTC

size: few
D: NA
V: TRBV27
J: TRBJ2-1
CDR3: CASSLWASHNEQFF
DNA: TGTGCCAGCAGTTTATGGGCATCCCACAATGAGCAGTTCTTC

size: NA
D: TRBD2
V: TRBV7-9
J: TRBJ2-1
CDR3: CASSRLAGGLEQFF
DNA: TGTGCCAGCAGCCGGCTAGCGGGAGGCCTAGAGCAGTTCTTC

size: NA
D: NA
V: TRBV7-2
J: TRBJ2-3
CDR3: CASSLLAYTDTQYF
DNA: TGTGCCAGCAGCTTACTGGCTTACACAGATACGCAGTATTTT

size: NA
D: TRBD1
V: TRBV3-1/TRBV3-2
J: TRBJ1-6
CDR3: CASSWDSSYNSPLHF
DNA: TGTGCCAGCTCATGGGACAGCTCCTATAATTCACCCCTCCACTTT

size: NA
D: NA
V: TRBV19
J: TRBJ2-3
CDR3: CASSIRGARRDTQYF
DNA: TGTGCCAGTAGTATACGGGGGGCTCGTAGAGATACGCAGTATTTT

size: NA
D: NA
V: TRBV28
J: TRBJ1-1
CDR3: CASTQGGETEAFF
DNA: TGTGCCAGCACCCAGGGAGGGGAAACTGAAGCTTTCTTT

size: NA
D: NA
V: TRBV4-1
J: TRBJ2-2
CDR3: CASSGGAELFF
DNA: TGCGCCAGCAGCGGTGGGGCGGAGCTGTTTTTT

size: few
D: NA
V: TRBV27
J: TRBJ2-7
CDR3: CASSLAGTGERGNYEQYF
DNA: TGTGCCAGCAGTTTAGCCGGGACCGGCGAACGGGGGAACTACGAGCAGTACTTC

size: NA
D: NA
V: TRBV7-9
J: TRBJ2-1
CDR3: CASSFVGTGAIF
DNA: NA

size: NA
D: NA
V: TRBV6-1
J: TRBJ2-3
CDR3: CASSEVGDDTQYF
DNA: TGTGCCAGCAGTGAAGTCGGAGACGACACGCAGTATTTT

size: NA
D: NA
V: TRBV29-1
J: TRBJ1-1
CDR3: CSGERQGGDTEAFF
DNA: TGCAGCGGAGAAAGGCAGGGTGGAGACACTGAAGCTTTCTTT

size: once
D: NA
V: TRBV6-5
J: TRBJ1-3
CDR3: CASFSSGNTIYF
DNA: TGTGCCAGCTTTAGTTCTGGAAACACCATATATTTT

size: NA
D: NA
V: TRBV19
J: TRBJ2-2
CDR3: CASSIVGTTTGELFF
DNA: TGTGCCAGTAGTATAGTCGGCACTACCACCGGGGAGCTGTTTTTT

size: NA
D: NA
V: TRBV5-1
J: TRBJ2-5
CDR3: CASSTPGIQETQYF
DNA: TGCGCCAGCAGCACCCCGGGGATCCAAGAGACCCAGTACTTC

size: NA
D: NA
V: TRBV9
J: TRBJ1-4
CDR3: CASSVGAGLRGKLFF
DNA: TGTGCCAGCAGCGTAGGGGCGGGGCTGAGAGGAAAACTGTTTTTT

size: NA
D: NA
V: TRBV5-1
J: TRBJ2-1
CDR3: CASSRGNEQFF
DNA: TGCGCCAGCAGTCGCGGGAATGAGCAGTTCTTC

size: NA
D: NA
V: TRBV2
J: TRBJ2-3
CDR3: CASIIDTQYF
DNA: TGTGCCAGCATTATAGATACGCAGTATTTT

size: NA
D: NA
V: TRBV28
J: TRBJ2-3
CDR3: CASSSGQIGTTDTQYF
DNA: TGTGCCAGCAGTTCGGGACAAATCGGGACCACAGATACGCAGTATTTT

size: NA
D: TRBD1
V: TRBV7-8
J: TRBJ2-7
CDR3: CASSLVSTGVTYEQYF
DNA: TGTGCCAGCAGCTTAGTGTCTACAGGGGTCACCTACGAGCAGTACTTC

size: NA
D: TRBD1
V: TRBV20-1
J: TRBJ1-4
CDR3: CSARGRQGTRF
DNA: TGCAGTGCTAGAGGTCGACAGGGAACACGATTT

size: NA
D: NA
V: TRBV5-1
J: TRBJ1-5
CDR3: CASSWGDSNQPQHF
DNA: TGCGCCAGCAGCTGGGGGGATAGCAATCAGCCCCAGCATTTT

size: NA
D: NA
V: TRBV11-3
J: TRBJ1-5
CDR3: CATSQVKPQHF
DNA: TGTGCCACCTCTCAGGTTAAGCCCCAGCATTTT

size: NA
D: NA
V: TRBV28
J: TRBJ2-7
CDR3: CASRRPLGDALQQYF
DNA: TGTGCCAGCAGACGGCCCCTCGGGGATGCCCTGCAGCAGTACTTC

size: NA
D: TRBD2
V: TRBV28
J: TRBJ2-1
CDR3: CASSLSGRHNEQFF
DNA: TGTGCCAGCAGTTTAAGCGGGAGACACAATGAGCAGTTCTTC

size: NA
D: NA
V: TRBV28
J: TRBJ2-7
CDR3: CASSRGSRIHEQYF
DNA: TGTGCCAGCAGTAGGGGCAGCAGGATCCACGAGCAGTACTTC

size: NA
D: NA
V: TRBV3-1/TRBV3-2
J: TRBJ2-7
CDR3: CASSPSGTYEQYF
DNA: TGTGCCAGCAGCCCCTCAGGGACCTACGAGCAGTACTTC

size: NA
D: NA
V: TRBV13
J: TRBJ1-3
CDR3: CASSLVPGSGNTIYF
DNA: TGTGCCAGCAGCTTAGTCCCAGGCTCTGGAAACACCATATATTTT

size: NA
D: TRBD1
V: TRBV2
J: TRBJ1-5
CDR3: CASSGGGQGRNQPQHF
DNA: TGTGCCAGCAGTGGAGGCGGACAGGGAAGAAATCAGCCCCAGCATTTT